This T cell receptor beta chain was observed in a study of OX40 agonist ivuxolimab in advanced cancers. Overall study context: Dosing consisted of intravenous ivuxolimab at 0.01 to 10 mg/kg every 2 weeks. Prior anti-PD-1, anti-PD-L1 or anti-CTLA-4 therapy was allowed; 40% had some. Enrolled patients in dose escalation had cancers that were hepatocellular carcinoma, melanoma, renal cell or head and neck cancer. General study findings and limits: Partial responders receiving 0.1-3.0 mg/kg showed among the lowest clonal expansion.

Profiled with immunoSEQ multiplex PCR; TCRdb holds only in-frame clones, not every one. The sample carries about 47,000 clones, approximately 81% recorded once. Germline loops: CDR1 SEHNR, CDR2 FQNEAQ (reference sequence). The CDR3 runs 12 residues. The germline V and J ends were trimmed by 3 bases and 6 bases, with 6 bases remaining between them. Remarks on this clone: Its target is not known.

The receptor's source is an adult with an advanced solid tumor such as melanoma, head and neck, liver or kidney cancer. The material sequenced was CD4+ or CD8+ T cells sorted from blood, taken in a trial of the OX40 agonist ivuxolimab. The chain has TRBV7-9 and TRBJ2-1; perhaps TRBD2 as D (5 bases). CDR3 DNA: TGTGCCAGCAGCTTCAGCGGCAATGAGCAGTTCTTC. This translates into CASSFSGNEQFF. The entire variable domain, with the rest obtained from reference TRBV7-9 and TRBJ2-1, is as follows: DTGVSQNPRHKITKRGQNVTFRCDPISEHNRLYWYRQTLGQGPEFLTYFQNEAQLEKSRLLSDRFSAERPKGSFSTLEIQRTEQGDSAMYLCASSFSGNEQFFGPGTRLTVL.